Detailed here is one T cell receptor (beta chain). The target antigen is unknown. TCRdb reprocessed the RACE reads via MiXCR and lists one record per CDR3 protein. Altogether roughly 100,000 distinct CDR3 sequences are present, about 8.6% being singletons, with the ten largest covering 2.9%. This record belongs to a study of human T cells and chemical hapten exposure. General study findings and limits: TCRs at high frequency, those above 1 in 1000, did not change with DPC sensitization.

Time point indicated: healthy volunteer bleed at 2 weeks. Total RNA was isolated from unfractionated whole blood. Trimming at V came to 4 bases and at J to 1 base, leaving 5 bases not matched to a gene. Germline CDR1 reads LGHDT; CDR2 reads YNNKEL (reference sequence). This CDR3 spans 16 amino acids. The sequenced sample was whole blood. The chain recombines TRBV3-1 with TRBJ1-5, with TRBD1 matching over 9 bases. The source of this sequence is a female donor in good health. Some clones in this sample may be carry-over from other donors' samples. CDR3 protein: CASSPGTGKSNQPQHF. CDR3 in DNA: TGTGCCAGCAGCCCCGGGACAGGGAAGAGCAATCAGCCCCAGCATTTT.